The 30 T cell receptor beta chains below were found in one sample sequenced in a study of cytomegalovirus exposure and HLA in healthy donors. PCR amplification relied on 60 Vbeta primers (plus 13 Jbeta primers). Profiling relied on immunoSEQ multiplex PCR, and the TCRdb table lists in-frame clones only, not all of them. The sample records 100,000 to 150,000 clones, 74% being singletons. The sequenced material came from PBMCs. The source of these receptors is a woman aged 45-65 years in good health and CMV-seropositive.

The CDR3 DNA sequence: TGTGCCAGCTCAACACCCCGACAGGGACTTTCACCCCTCCACTTT. Protein sequence: CASSTPRQGLSPLHF. The rearrangement uses TRBV6-5 and TRBJ1-6; 7 bases are shared with TRBD1. V shed 8 bases, J shed 9 bases, and the junction held 13 bases outside the gene matches. CDR1 and CDR2 (germline): MNHEY, SVGAGI. The CDR3 is 15 residues long.

The CDR3 is CALLGQRVGNTIYF. CDR3 bases: TGTGCTCTACTGGGACAGAGGGTTGGAAACACCATATATTTT. This chain links TRBV19 with TRBJ1-3, with 7 bases matching TRBD1. Germline V gene sequence: CDR1 LNHDA, CDR2 SQIVND (reference sequence). The CDR3 has 14 residues.

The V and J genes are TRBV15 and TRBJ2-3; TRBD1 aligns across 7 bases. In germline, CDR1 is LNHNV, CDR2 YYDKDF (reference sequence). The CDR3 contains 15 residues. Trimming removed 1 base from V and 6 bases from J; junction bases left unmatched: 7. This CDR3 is CATSRGGQEADTQYF. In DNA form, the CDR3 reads TGTGCCACCAGCAGAGGAGGACAGGAGGCGGATACGCAGTATTTT.

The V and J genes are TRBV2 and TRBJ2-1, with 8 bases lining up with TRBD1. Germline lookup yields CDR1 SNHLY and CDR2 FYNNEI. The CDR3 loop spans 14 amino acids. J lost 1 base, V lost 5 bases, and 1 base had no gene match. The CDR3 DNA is TGTGCCAGCAGTCGACAGGGGTCCTACAATGAGCAGTTCTTC. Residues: CASSRQGSYNEQFF.

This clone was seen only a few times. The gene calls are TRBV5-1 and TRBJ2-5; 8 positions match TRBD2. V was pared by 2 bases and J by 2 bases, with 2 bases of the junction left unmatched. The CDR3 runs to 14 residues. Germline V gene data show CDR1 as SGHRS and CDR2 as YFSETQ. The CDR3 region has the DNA TGCGCCAGCAGCTTCTCGGGGGGGCAAGAGACCCAGTACTTC. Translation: CASSFSGGQETQYF.

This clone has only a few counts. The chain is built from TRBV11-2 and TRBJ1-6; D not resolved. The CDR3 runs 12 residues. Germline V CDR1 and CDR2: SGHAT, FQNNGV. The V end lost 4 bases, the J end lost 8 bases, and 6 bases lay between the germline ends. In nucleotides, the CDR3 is TGTGCCAGCAGCTATAGATATTCACCCCTCCACTTT. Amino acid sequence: CASSYRYSPLHF.

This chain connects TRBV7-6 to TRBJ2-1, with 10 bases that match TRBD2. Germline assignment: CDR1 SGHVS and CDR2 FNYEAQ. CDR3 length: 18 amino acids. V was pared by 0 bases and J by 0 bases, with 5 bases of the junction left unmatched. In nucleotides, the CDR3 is TGTGCCAGCAGCTTAGCTCTTGGGACTAGCGCCTCCTACAATGAGCAGTTCTTC. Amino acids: CASSLALGTSASYNEQFF.

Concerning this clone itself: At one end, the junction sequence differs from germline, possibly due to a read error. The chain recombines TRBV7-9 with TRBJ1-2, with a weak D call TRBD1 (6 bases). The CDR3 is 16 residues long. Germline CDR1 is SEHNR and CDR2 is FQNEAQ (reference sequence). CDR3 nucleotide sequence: TGTTCCAGCAGCTTAGCTGGGGGGGCGCCTAACTATGGCTACACCTTC. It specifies CSSSLAGGAPNYGYTF.

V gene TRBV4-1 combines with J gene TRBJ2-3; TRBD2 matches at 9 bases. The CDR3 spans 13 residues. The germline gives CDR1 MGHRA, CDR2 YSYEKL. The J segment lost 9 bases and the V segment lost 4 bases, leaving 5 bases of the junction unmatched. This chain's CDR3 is CASSRAGGSTQYF. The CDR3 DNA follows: TGCGCCAGCAGCCGCGCGGGGGGGTCGACGCAGTATTTT.

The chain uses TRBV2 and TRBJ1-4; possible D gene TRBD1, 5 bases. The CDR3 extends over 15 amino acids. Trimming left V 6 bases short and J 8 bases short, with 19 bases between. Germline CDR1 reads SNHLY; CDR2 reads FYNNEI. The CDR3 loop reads CASSPGLTMGEKLFF. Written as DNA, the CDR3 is TGTGCCAGCAGCCCGGGACTTACCATGGGGGAAAAACTGTTTTTT.

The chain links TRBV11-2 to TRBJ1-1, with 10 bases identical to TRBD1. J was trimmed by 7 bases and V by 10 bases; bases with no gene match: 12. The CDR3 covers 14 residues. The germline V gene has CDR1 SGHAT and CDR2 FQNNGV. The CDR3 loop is CATATGTGDFEAFF. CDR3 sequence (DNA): TGTGCCACCGCGACCGGGACAGGGGATTTTGAAGCTTTCTTT.

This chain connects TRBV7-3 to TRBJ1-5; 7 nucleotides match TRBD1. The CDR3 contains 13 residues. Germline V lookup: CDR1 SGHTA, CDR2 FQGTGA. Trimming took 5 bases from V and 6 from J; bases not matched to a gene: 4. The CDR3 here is CASSANRGQPQHF. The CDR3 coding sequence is TGTGCCAGCAGCGCAAACAGGGGTCAGCCCCAGCATTTT.

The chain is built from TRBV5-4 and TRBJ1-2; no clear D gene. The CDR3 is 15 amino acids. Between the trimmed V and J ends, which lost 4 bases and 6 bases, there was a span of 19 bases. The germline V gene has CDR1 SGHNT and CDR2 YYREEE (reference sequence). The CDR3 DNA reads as TGTGCCAGCAGCACCCCAGCGGGAGGGAAGCATGGCTACACCTTC. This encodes CASSTPAGGKHGYTF.

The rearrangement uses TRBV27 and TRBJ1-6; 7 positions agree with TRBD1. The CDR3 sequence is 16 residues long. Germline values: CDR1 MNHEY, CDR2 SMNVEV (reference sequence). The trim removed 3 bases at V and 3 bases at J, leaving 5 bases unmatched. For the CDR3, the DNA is TGTGCCAGCAGTTTCGAGACAGGGCTCTATAATTCACCCCTCCACTTT. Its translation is CASSFETGLYNSPLHF.

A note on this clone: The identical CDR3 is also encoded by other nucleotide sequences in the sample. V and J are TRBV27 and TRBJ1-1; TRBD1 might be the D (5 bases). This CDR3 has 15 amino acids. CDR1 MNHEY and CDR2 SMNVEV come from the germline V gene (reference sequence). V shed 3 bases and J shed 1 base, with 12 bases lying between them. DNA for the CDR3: TGTGCCAGCAGTTTGGCAGGGTGGGGGAACACTGAAGCTTTCTTT. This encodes CASSLAGWGNTEAFF.

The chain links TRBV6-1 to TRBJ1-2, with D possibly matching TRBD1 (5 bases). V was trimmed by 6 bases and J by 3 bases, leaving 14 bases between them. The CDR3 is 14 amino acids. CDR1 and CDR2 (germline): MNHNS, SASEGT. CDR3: CASRAGYSDYGYTF. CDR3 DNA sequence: TGTGCCAGCAGGGCAGGGTATTCGGACTATGGCTACACCTTC.

The CDR3 bases are TGTGCCAGCAGCTCTCCGACAGAGAGCTCCTACAATGAGCAGTTCTTC. Protein product: CASSSPTESSYNEQFF. This chain connects TRBV7-9 to TRBJ2-1; weak D call: TRBD1 (5 bases). The CDR3 has 16 residues. Germline lookup yields CDR1 SEHNR and CDR2 FQNEAQ (reference sequence). V shed 4 bases and J shed 0 bases, with 13 bases lying between them.

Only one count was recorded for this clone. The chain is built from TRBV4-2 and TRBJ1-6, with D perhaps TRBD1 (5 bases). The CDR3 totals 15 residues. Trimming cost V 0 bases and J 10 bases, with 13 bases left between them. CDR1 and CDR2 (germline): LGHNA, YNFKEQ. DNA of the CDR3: TGTGCCAGCAGCCAAGATTGGCAGGGAAGCTCACCCCTCCACTTT. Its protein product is CASSQDWQGSSPLHF.

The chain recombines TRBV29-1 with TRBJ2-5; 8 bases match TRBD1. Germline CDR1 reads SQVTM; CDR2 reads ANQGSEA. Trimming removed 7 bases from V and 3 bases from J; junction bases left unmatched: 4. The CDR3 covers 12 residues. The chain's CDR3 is CSATTGEETQYF. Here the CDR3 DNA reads TGCAGCGCTACGACAGGGGAAGAGACCCAGTACTTC.

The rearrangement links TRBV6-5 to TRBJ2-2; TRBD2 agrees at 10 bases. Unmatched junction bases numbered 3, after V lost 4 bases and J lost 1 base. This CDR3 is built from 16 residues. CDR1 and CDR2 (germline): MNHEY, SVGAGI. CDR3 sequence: CASSFRLAGNTGELFF. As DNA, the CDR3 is TGTGCCAGCAGTTTCCGACTAGCGGGGAACACCGGGGAGCTGTTTTTT.

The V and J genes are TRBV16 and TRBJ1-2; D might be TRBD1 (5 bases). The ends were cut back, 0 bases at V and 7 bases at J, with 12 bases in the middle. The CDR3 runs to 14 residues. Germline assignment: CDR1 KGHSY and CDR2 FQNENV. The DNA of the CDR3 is TGTGCCAGCAGCCAATCAGGAGGGGCTGGTGGCTACACCTTC. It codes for CASSQSGGAGGYTF.

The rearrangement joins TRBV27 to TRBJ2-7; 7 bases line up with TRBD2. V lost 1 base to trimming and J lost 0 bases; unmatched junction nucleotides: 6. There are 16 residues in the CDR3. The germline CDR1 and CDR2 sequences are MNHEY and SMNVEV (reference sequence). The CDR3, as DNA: TGTGCCAGCAGTTTATTAGCGGGCGCGAGCTCCTACGAGCAGTACTTC. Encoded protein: CASSLLAGASSYEQYF.

CDR3 coding DNA: TGTGCCAGCAGCTTGATAACTTACAATGAGCAGTTCTTC. Translation gives CASSLITYNEQFF. The chain joins TRBV5-4 to TRBJ2-1; no clear D gene. Germline V CDR1 and CDR2: SGHNT, YYREEE (reference sequence). V dropped 1 base and J dropped 4 bases, with 6 bases sitting between them. There are 13 residues in the CDR3. The full variable domain, in which reference TRBV5-4 and TRBJ2-1 provide the parts outside the CDR3, is ETGVTQSPTHLIKTRGQQVTLRCSSQSGHNTVSWYQQALGQGPQFIFQYYREEENGRGNFPPRFSGLQFPNYSSELNVNALELDDSALYLCASSLITYNEQFFGPGTRLTVL.

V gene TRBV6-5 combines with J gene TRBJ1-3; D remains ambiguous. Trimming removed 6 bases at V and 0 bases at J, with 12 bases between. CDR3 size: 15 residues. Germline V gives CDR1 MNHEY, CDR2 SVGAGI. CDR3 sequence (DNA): TGTGCCAGCAGCCCCACATACCACTCTGGAAACACCATATATTTT. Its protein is CASSPTYHSGNTIYF.

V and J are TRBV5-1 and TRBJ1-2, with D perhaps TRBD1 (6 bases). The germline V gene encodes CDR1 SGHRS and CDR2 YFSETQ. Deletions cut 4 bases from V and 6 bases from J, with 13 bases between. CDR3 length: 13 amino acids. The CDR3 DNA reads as TGCGCCAGCAGCAGACTAACAGGGAATGGCTACACCTTC. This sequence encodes CASSRLTGNGYTF.

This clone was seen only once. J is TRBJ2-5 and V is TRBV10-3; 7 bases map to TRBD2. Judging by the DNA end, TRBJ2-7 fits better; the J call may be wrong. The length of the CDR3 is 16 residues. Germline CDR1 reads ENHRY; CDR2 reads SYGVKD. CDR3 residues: CAISESGGGSSYEQYF. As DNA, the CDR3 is TGTGCCATCAGTGAGTCTGGGGGGGGTAGCTCCTACGAGCAGTACTTC.

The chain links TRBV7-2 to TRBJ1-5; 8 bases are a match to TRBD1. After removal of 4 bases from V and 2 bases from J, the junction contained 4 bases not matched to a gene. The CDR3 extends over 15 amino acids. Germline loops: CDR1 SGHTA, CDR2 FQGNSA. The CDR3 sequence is CASSSMTGGNQPQHF. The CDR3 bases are TGTGCCAGCAGCTCAATGACAGGGGGCAATCAGCCCCAGCATTTT.

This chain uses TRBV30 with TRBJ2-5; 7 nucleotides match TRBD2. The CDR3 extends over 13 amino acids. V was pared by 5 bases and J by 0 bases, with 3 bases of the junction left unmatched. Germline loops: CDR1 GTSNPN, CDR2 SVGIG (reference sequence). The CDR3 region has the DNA TGTGCCTGGGGGCGGGGGTACCAAGAGACCCAGTACTTC. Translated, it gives CAWGRGYQETQYF.

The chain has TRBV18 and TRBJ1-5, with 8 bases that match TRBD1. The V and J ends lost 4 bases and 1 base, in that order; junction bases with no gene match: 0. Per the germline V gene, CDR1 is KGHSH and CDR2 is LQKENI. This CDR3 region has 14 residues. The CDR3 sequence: CASSRQGSNQPQHF. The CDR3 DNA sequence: TGTGCCAGCTCACGACAGGGGAGCAATCAGCCCCAGCATTTT. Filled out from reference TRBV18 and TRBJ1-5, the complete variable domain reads NAGVMQNPRHLVRRRGQEARLRCSPMKGHSHVYWYRQLPEEGLKFMVYLQKENIIDESGMPKERFSAEFPKEGPSILRIQQVVRGDSAAYFCASSRQGSNQPQHFGDGTRLSIL.

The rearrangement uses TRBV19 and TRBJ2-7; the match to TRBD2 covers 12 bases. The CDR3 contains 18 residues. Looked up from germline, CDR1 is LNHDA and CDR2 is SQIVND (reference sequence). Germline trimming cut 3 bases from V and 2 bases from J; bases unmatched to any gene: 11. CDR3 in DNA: TGTGCCAGTAGTATCCGAGGAACTAGCGGGGGGTCACCCTACGAGCAGTACTTC. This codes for CASSIRGTSGGSPYEQYF.